The 29 T cell receptor beta chains presented below share a single source sample, sequenced in a study of blood T cell repertoires in COVID-19. Generated by immunoSEQ multiplex PCR, the TCRdb table keeps only in-frame clones and is missing some. This table holds around 170,000 clones, 80% to 90% found once. Specimen: peripheral blood. These receptors were taken from a man aged 18-30 years who had recovered from COVID-19.

This sequence joins TRBV11-2 and TRBJ2-7; the D is unclear. V was clipped by 1 base and J by 5 bases, with 15 bases between them. CDR3 length equals 15 residues. From germline, CDR1 is SGHAT and CDR2 FQNNGV. The CDR3 region is CASSLGASHGNEQYF. The CDR3 DNA is TGTGCCAGCAGCTTAGGGGCCTCCCATGGCAACGAGCAGTACTTC.

V gene TRBV6-5 combines with J gene TRBJ2-1; 14 bases agree with TRBD2. The CDR3 contains 15 residues. V lost 0 bases and J lost 12; bases outside the gene matches: 4. Looked up from germline, CDR1 is MNHEY and CDR2 is SVGAGI. The CDR3 spells CASSYSRLAGGPQFF. The CDR3 nucleotides read TGTGCCAGCAGTTACTCGAGACTAGCGGGAGGGCCGCAGTTCTTC.

The chain couples TRBV30 to TRBJ1-4, with TRBD1 identical over 9 bases. The V gene's germline CDR1 is GTSNPN and CDR2 SVGIG (reference sequence). The CDR3 is 16 amino acids. V shed 1 base, J shed 8 bases, and the junction held 11 bases outside the gene matches. The chain's CDR3 is CAWSAGGQGPEEKLFF. Here the CDR3 DNA reads TGTGCCTGGAGTGCCGGTGGACAGGGGCCGGAGGAAAAACTGTTTTTT. Supplemented by reference TRBV30 and TRBJ1-4, the full variable domain reads SQTIHQWPATLVQPVGSPLSLECTVEGTSNPNLYWYRQAAGRGLQLLFYSVGIGQISSEVPQNLSASRPQDRQFILSSKKLLLSDSGFYLCAWSAGGQGPEEKLFFGSGTQLSVL.

The genes are TRBV19 and TRBJ1-2; D possibly corresponds to TRBD1 (5 bases). V shed 3 bases and J shed 3 bases, with 14 bases lying between them. CDR3 length: 15 residues. CDR1 and CDR2 (germline): LNHDA, SQIVND (reference sequence). Here the CDR3 reads CASSIETGPYYGYTF. In DNA form, the CDR3 reads TGTGCCAGTAGTATCGAAACAGGCCCTTACTATGGCTACACCTTC.

This chain connects TRBV28 to TRBJ1-3; D gene unclear. V lost 3 bases to trimming and J lost 0 bases, with 3 bases between them. The CDR3 has 13 amino acids. Germline V gene data show CDR1 as MDHEN and CDR2 as SYDVKM. This chain's CDR3 is CASSFYSGNTIYF. In DNA form, the CDR3 reads TGTGCCAGCAGTTTCTACTCTGGAAACACCATATATTTT.

This clone has a handful of counts. The chain employs TRBV9 and TRBJ2-1; 10 positions agree with TRBD2. The CDR3 is 13 residues long. Germline V lookup: CDR1 SGDLS, CDR2 YYNGEE. CDR3 nucleotide sequence: TGTGTTGCGGTAGCGGGAGGCTGCGATGAGCAGTTCTTC. Amino acid sequence: CVAVAGGCDEQFF.

This chain uses TRBV6-6 with TRBJ1-1; TRBD1 agrees at 8 bases. CDR1 and CDR2 from the germline V gene are MNHNY and SVGAGI (reference sequence). The CDR3 spans 14 residues. V was pared by 7 bases and J by 1 base, with 5 bases of the junction left unmatched. The CDR3, as DNA: TGTGCCAGCATATCGCAGGGGGCGAACACTGAAGCTTTCTTT. Its protein product is CASISQGANTEAFF.

The rearrangement links TRBV2 to TRBJ2-6; D not certain. In germline, CDR1 is SNHLY, CDR2 FYNNEI. There are 15 residues in the CDR3. The V and J ends lost 6 bases and 0 bases respectively, with 9 bases between them. The CDR3 coding sequence is TGTGCCAGCAGCCTTCTCTCCTCTGGGGCCAACGTCCTGACTTTC. Translation gives CASSLLSSGANVLTF.

The chain carries TRBV7-8 and TRBJ1-5, with 9 positions matching TRBD1. After removal of 2 bases from V and 7 bases from J, the junction contained 15 bases not matched to a gene. Germline CDR1 is SGHVS and CDR2 is FQNEAQ. This CDR3 spans 18 amino acids. CDR3 nucleotides: TGTGCCAGCAGCTTATTATCCCCCGGGACAGGGTCCGGACAGCCCCAGCATTTT. It codes for CASSLLSPGTGSGQPQHF.

V is TRBV18 and J is TRBJ1-2; possibly TRBD1 for D (6 bases). CDR1 and CDR2 from the germline V gene are KGHSH and LQKENI. Between the trimmed V and J ends, which lost 6 bases and 8 bases, there was a span of 19 bases. The CDR3 contains 14 residues. CDR3: CASSPDTGTSGYTF. The CDR3 DNA sequence: TGTGCCAGCTCCCCCGATACAGGGACCTCCGGCTACACCTTC.

The chain has TRBV5-1 and TRBJ2-5; D is unclear. Germline V gene lookup returns CDR1 SGHRS and CDR2 YFSETQ. Trimming pared 0 bases from V and 0 bases from J, leaving 6 bases between. The length of the CDR3 is 14 residues. As DNA, the CDR3 is TGCGCCAGCAGCTTGGGACTTAACCAAGAGACCCAGTACTTC. This encodes CASSLGLNQETQYF.

The CDR3 sequence: CASTFRVTYEQYF. CDR3 bases: TGTGCCAGCACCTTCAGGGTCACCTACGAGCAGTACTTC. The chain joins TRBV6-5 to TRBJ2-7, with TRBD1 as a possible D gene (5 bases). Per germline, CDR1 MNHEY and CDR2 SVGAGI. V lost 7 bases to trimming and J lost 2 bases, with 12 bases between them. This CDR3 spans 13 amino acids.

This chain uses TRBV6-5 with TRBJ1-2; 11 positions agree with TRBD1. The germline V gene has CDR1 MNHEY and CDR2 SVGAGI. The CDR3 has 13 residues. Trimming took 8 bases from V and 5 from J; bases not matched to a gene: 4. The CDR3 loop is CASRDRGRYGYTF. CDR3 bases: TGTGCCAGCCGGGACAGGGGGAGGTATGGCTACACCTTC.

CDR3 amino acids: CASRPPAPRGQGKFGELFF. DNA of the CDR3: TGTGCAAGTCGCCCCCCGGCCCCCAGGGGACAGGGTAAATTCGGGGAGCTGTTTTTT. This chain links TRBV12-2 with TRBJ2-2; the table's D gene call, TRBD1, was not cross checked with the DNA. TRBV12-2 is a known pseudogene. This CDR3 has 19 residues.

J is TRBJ1-5 and V is TRBV6-2 or TRBV6-3; 7 bases are shared with TRBD1. The germline V gene has CDR1 MNHEY and CDR2 SVGEGT. The trim removed 3 bases at V and 0 bases at J, leaving 5 bases unmatched. This CDR3 has 16 residues. The DNA of the CDR3 is TGTGCCAGCAGTTATGGGACAGATACTAGCAATCAGCCCCAGCATTTT. This gives the protein CASSYGTDTSNQPQHF.

The V gene is TRBV7-3, the J gene TRBJ1-2; TRBD1 might be the D (5 bases). The CDR3 consists of 14 residues. V gave up 5 bases and J gave up 4 bases, with 14 bases separating them. CDR1 SGHTA and CDR2 FQGTGA come from the germline V gene. In nucleotides, the CDR3 is TGTGCCAGCAGCGAAGTACCGGGACTCTATGGCTACACCTTC. Translating it yields CASSEVPGLYGYTF.

The V call is TRBV5-6, the J call TRBJ1-1; D might be TRBD1 (5 bases). The V gene's germline CDR1 is SGHDT and CDR2 YYEEEE. With 3 bases removed from V and 5 bases from J, the gap between germline ends came to 14 bases. CDR3 length: 14 residues. The CDR3: CASSYVKAGTEAFF. The CDR3 DNA is TGTGCCAGCAGCTATGTAAAGGCAGGGACTGAAGCTTTCTTT.

The CDR3 sequence is CASSGEGTSGRYREQFF. The CDR3 DNA follows: TGTGCCAGCAGCGGAGAGGGGACTAGCGGGAGGTACCGTGAGCAGTTCTTC. V usage is TRBV5-4 and J usage is TRBJ2-1, with 15 positions matching TRBD2. CDR3 length: 17 amino acids. Germline assignment: CDR1 SGHNT and CDR2 YYREEE (reference sequence). The junction had 11 bases not matched to a gene; V was cut back by 4 bases and J by 9 bases.

J is TRBJ2-1 and V is TRBV9, with 7 bases identical to TRBD2. Trimming removed 0 bases from V and 9 bases from J; junction bases left unmatched: 12. Germline loops: CDR1 SGDLS, CDR2 YYNGEE. CDR3 length: 16 amino acids. The CDR3 nucleotides read TGTGCCAGCAGCGTAGTGGCGGGAGCCGGGGATGTTGAGCAGTTCTTC. Translated, it gives CASSVVAGAGDVEQFF. The full variable domain, in which reference TRBV9 and TRBJ2-1 provide the parts outside the CDR3, is DSGVTQTPKHLITATGQRVTLRCSPRSGDLSVYWYQQSLDQGLQFLIQYYNGEERAKGNILERFSAQQFPDLHSELNLSSLELGDSALYFCASSVVAGAGDVEQFFGPGTRLTVL.

This sequence joins TRBV27 and TRBJ2-7; the D gene is possibly TRBD1 (5 bases). Germline-derived CDR1 and CDR2 are MNHEY and SMNVEV (reference sequence). V lost 4 bases and J 1 base, leaving 11 bases between the germline ends. The CDR3 runs to 14 residues. The CDR3 coding sequence is TGTGCCAGCAGTTCATTACAGGTATCCTACGAGCAGTACTTC. It translates to CASSSLQVSYEQYF.

This clone occurred a few times. The V and J genes are TRBV6-4 and TRBJ2-1; the match to TRBD2 covers 8 bases. This CDR3 has 13 residues. Trimming at V came to 8 bases and at J to 7 bases, leaving 7 bases not matched to a gene. In germline, CDR1 is MRHNA, CDR2 SNTAGT. The CDR3 bases are TGTGCCAGCGCCAGCGGGAGTATGAATGAGCAGTTCTTC. As protein: CASASGSMNEQFF.

This rearrangement joins TRBV24-1 to TRBJ2-3; 7 bases fit TRBD2. Germline V gene lookup returns CDR1 KGHDR and CDR2 SFDVKD. The CDR3 consists of 17 residues. The V and J ends lost 3 bases and 1 base, in that order; junction bases with no gene match: 9. CDR3 sequence (DNA): TGTGCCACCAGTGATCCCGCAGCGGGATCCGGCACAGATACGCAGTATTTT. It codes for CATSDPAAGSGTDTQYF.

This sequence joins TRBV6-5 and TRBJ2-3; 14 bases line up with TRBD2. J was trimmed by 6 bases and V by 6 bases; bases with no gene match: 5. There are 15 residues in the CDR3. The germline CDR1 and CDR2 sequences are MNHEY and SVGAGI. The CDR3 DNA reads as TGTGCCAGCAGGGGACTAGCGGGAGAGGAGGATACGCAGTATTTT. Amino acid sequence: CASRGLAGEEDTQYF.

This clone was picked up a small number of times. The rearrangement links TRBV4-2 to TRBJ1-5; D is undetermined. The length of the CDR3 is 13 residues. Germline V gene data show CDR1 as LGHNA and CDR2 as YNFKEQ. Deletions cut 4 bases from V and 5 bases from J, with 9 bases between. This CDR3 is CASSPSADQPQHF. The CDR3 nucleotides read TGTGCCAGCAGCCCCTCTGCGGATCAGCCCCAGCATTTT.

CDR3 loop: CSASGGQRLFNTEAFF. The DNA for the CDR3 is TGCAGTGCTAGTGGGGGACAAAGGCTTTTCAACACTGAAGCTTTCTTT. The rearrangement joins TRBV20-1 to TRBJ1-1, with D perhaps matching TRBD1 (6 bases). This CDR3 has 16 amino acids. V shed 3 bases and J shed 2 bases, with 19 bases lying between them. CDR1 and CDR2 (germline): DFQATT, SNEGSKA (reference sequence).

The rearrangement joins TRBV24-1 to TRBJ2-1; 11 nucleotides line up with TRBD2. The CDR3 has 16 residues. The V segment lost 4 bases and the J segment 4 bases; nucleotides outside the gene matches: 5. Germline V gene lookup returns CDR1 KGHDR and CDR2 SFDVKD. The CDR3 protein is CATSDNSGRGYNEQFF. The DNA for the CDR3 is TGTGCCACCAGTGACAATAGCGGGAGGGGGTACAATGAGCAGTTCTTC.

The chain links TRBV4-3 to TRBJ2-6; D remains unclear. The germline CDR1 and CDR2 sequences are LGHNA and YSLEER. The germline V and J ends were trimmed by 1 base and 0 bases, with 7 bases remaining between them. CDR3 length: 16 residues. CDR3 DNA: TGCGCCAGCAGCCAAGTAGGCGGCTCTGGGGCCAACGTCCTGACTTTC. Encoded protein: CASSQVGGSGANVLTF.

The chain carries TRBV7-2 and TRBJ2-2, with 8 bases lining up with TRBD2. The V gene's germline CDR1 is SGHTA and CDR2 FQGNSA. Trimming cost V 3 bases and J 8 bases; bases outside gene matches: 11. CDR3 length: 16 residues. This chain's CDR3 is CASSLVPSGSRGELFF. The CDR3 region has the DNA TGTGCCAGCAGCTTGGTCCCGAGCGGGAGCCGGGGGGAGCTGTTTTTT.

The chain recombines TRBV5-4 with TRBJ1-3, with 10 bases identical to TRBD1. The CDR3 has 17 residues. Germline CDR1 reads SGHNT; CDR2 reads YYREEE (reference sequence). V was clipped by 4 bases and J by 2 bases; unmatched bases: 9. CDR3 sequence reads: CASSKGDRGNTGNTIYF. CDR3 nucleotide sequence: TGTGCCAGCAGCAAAGGGGACAGGGGTAATACTGGAAACACCATATATTTT.